These 8 T cell receptor beta chains were all obtained from the same sample, sequenced in a study of identifying expanded T cells in peripheral blood (dated by TCRdb to between 2019 and 2020). Receptors were amplified or captured by the immunoSEQ multiplex PCR assay. TCRdb re-hosts the immuneACCESS table, in-frame sequences only. Its copies lack some clones; in the studies checked, an unresolved V gene accounts for under half of them, and the cause for the rest is not known. The sample table contains about 76,000 clones; only one count was recorded for roughly 86% of them. Around a sixth of the sample is taken by the ten largest. The sequencing sample was made of blood. The receptors derive from a person aged 18-69 years in good health.

A single count supports this clone. J is TRBJ1-1 and V is TRBV19; no reliable D call. V was clipped by 6 bases and J by 2 bases, with 19 bases between them. There are 16 residues in the CDR3. Per the germline V gene, CDR1 is LNHDA and CDR2 is SQIVND (reference sequence). CDR3 sequence (DNA): TGTGCCAGTAGCCCCCTCTCTCGGGGTGAAAACACTGAAGCTTTCTTT. Amino acid sequence: CASSPLSRGENTEAFF. Full variable domain (rest looked up from reference TRBV19 and TRBJ1-1): DGGITQSPKYLFRKEGQNVTLSCEQNLNHDAMYWYRQDPGQGLRLIYYSQIVNDFQKGDIAEGYSVSREKKESFPLTVTSAQKNPTAFYLCASSPLSRGENTEAFFGQGTRLTVV.

The chain employs TRBV19 and TRBJ1-2; 7 bases are shared with TRBD1. CDR1 is LNHDA and CDR2 is SQIVND in the germline V gene (reference sequence). CDR3 length equals 17 residues. V was clipped by 3 bases and J by 4 bases; unmatched bases: 14. As DNA, the CDR3 is TGTGCCAGTAGTATCCGAACAGGGGAGAGGATGAGCTATGGCTACACCTTC. Translating gives CASSIRTGERMSYGYTF.

J is TRBJ2-7 and V is TRBV4-2, with D possibly matching TRBD2 (5 bases). Between the trimmed V and J ends, which lost 2 bases and 0 bases, there was a span of 17 bases. Germline V gives CDR1 LGHNA, CDR2 YNFKEQ. This CDR3 is 17 amino acids long. CDR3 bases: TGTGCCAGCAGCCAAAAGGATGCGGGTATGAGCTCCTACGAGCAGTACTTC. Amino acids: CASSQKDAGMSSYEQYF.

The chain is built from TRBV4-1 and TRBJ2-2; unclear D gene. Trimming took off 5 bases at V and 7 bases at J, with 23 bases between the two ends. The germline CDR1 and CDR2 sequences are MGHRA and YSYEKL. The CDR3 has 17 residues. CDR3 sequence (DNA): TGCGCCAGCAGCGATCAGAAAGGGATTACCTGGATCGGGGAGCTGTTTTTT. Its protein is CASSDQKGITWIGELFF.

This chain connects TRBV5-6 to TRBJ2-3; 10 bases match TRBD2. V lost 2 bases to trimming and J lost 0 bases; unmatched junction nucleotides: 6. Germline loops: CDR1 SGHDT, CDR2 YYEEEE. This CDR3 is built from 17 residues. This chain's CDR3 is CASSLGLAGVSTDTQYF. As DNA, the CDR3 is TGTGCCAGCAGCTTAGGCCTAGCGGGAGTTAGCACAGATACGCAGTATTTT.

This clone was seen once. The chain uses TRBV6-5 and TRBJ2-7, with D perhaps TRBD1 or TRBD2 (5 bases each). The germline gives CDR1 MNHEY, CDR2 SVGAGI. The CDR3 totals 15 residues. With 1 base removed from V and 3 bases from J, the gap between germline ends came to 13 bases. The CDR3 reads CASSYWGSPSYEQYF. The CDR3 DNA follows: TGTGCCAGCAGTTACTGGGGGTCCCCTAGCTACGAGCAGTACTTC.

This clone was seen just once. The CDR3 reads CASRLGPYNEQFF. CDR3 bases: TGTGCCAGCAGGCTGGGGCCCTACAATGAGCAGTTCTTC. The chain employs TRBV6-4 and TRBJ2-1; possible D gene TRBD1, 5 bases. The CDR3 has 13 residues. In germline, CDR1 is MRHNA, CDR2 SNTAGT. V gave up 6 bases and J gave up 2 bases, with 8 bases separating them.

The chain uses TRBV13 and TRBJ1-3, with 7 bases lining up with TRBD1. The CDR3 is made up of 19 amino acids. V lost 3 bases to trimming and J lost 3 bases; unmatched junction nucleotides: 17. Germline CDR1 reads PRHDT; CDR2 reads FYEKMQ (reference sequence). The CDR3 spells CASSFALRTGERSGNTIYF. The CDR3 nucleotides read TGTGCCAGCAGCTTCGCATTGCGGACAGGAGAAAGAAGTGGAAACACCATATATTTT.